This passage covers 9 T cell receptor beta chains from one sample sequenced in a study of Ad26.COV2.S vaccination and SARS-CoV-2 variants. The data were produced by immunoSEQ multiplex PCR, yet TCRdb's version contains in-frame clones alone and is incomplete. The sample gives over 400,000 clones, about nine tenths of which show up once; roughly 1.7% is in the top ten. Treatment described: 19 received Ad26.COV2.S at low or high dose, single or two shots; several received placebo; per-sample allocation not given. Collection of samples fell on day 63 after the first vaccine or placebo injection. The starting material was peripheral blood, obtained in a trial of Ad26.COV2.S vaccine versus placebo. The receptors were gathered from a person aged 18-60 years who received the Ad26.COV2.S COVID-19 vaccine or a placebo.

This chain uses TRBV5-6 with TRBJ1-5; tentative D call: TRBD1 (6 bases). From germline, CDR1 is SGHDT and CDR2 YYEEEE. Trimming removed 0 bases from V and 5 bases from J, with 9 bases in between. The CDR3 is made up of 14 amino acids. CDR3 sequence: CASSLAGAHQPQHF. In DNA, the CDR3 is TGTGCCAGCAGCTTGGCAGGGGCCCATCAGCCCCAGCATTTT. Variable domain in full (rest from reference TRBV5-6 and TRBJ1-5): DAGVTQSPTHLIKTRGQQVTLRCSPKSGHDTVSWYQQALGQGPQFIFQYYEEEERQRGNFPDRFSGHQFPNYSSELNVNALLLGDSALYLCASSLAGAHQPQHFGDGTRLSIL.

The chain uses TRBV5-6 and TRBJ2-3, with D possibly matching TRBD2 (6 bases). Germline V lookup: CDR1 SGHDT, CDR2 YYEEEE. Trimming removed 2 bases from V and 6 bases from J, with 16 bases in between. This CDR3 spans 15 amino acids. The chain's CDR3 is CASSLSGDRWDTQYF. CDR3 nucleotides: TGTGCCAGCAGCTTATCGGGGGACCGTTGGGATACGCAGTATTTT.

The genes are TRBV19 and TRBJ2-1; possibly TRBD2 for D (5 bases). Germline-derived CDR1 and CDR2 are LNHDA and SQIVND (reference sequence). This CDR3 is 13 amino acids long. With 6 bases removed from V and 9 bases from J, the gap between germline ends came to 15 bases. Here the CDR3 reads CASSYRSGVEQFF. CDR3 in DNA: TGTGCCAGTAGCTACCGGAGCGGCGTTGAGCAGTTCTTC.

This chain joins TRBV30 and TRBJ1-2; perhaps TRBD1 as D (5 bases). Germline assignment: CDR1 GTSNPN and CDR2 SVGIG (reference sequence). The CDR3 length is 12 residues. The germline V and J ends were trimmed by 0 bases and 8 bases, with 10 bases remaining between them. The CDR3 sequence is CAWSVPRDGYTF. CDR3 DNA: TGTGCCTGGAGTGTACCCAGGGACGGCTACACCTTC.

CDR3 region: CASRGQGNEAFF. The CDR3 DNA follows: TGTGCCAGCAGGGGACAGGGTAACGAAGCTTTCTTT. The chain employs TRBV2 and TRBJ1-1; 9 bases map to TRBD1. Per the germline V gene, CDR1 is SNHLY and CDR2 is FYNNEI. There are 12 residues in the CDR3. Trimming removed 6 bases from V and 8 bases from J; junction bases left unmatched: 4.

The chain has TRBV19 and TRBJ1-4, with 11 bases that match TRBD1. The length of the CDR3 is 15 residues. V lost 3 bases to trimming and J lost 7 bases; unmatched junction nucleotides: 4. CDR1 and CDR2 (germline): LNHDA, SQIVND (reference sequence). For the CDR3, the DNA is TGTGCCAGTAGTATTTCCGGGACAGGGGGTGAAAAACTGTTTTTT. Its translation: CASSISGTGGEKLFF.

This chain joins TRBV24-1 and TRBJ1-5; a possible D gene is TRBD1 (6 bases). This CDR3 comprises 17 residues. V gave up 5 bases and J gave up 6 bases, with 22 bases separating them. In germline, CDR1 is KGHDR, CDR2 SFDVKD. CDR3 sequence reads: CATSARTVPETFQPQHF. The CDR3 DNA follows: TGTGCCACCAGTGCCAGGACAGTCCCGGAGACTTTTCAGCCCCAGCATTTT.

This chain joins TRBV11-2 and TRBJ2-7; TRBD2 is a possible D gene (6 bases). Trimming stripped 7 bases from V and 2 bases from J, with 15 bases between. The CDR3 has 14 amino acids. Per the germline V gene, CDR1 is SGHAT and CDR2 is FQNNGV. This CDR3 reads CASTLSGSPYEQYF. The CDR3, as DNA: TGTGCCAGCACCCTTAGCGGATCCCCCTACGAGCAGTACTTC.

The CDR3: CASSYNGAALSREQYF. The CDR3 DNA follows: TGTGCCAGCAGTTACAATGGGGCAGCTCTGAGTCGAGAGCAGTACTTC. The V gene is TRBV6-6, the J gene TRBJ2-7; D perhaps matches TRBD1 (5 bases). Germline V gene sequence: CDR1 MNHNY, CDR2 SVGAGI (reference sequence). The CDR3 consists of 16 residues. V was clipped by 2 bases and J by 7 bases, with 21 bases between them.